The 20 T cell receptor beta chains reported below all come from one sample, sequenced in a study of T cells in Graves' hyperthyroidism and ophthalmopathy (dated 2019 in TCRdb). Receptor amplification or capture employed multiplex PCR. For sequencing, an Illumina HiSeq 2000 was employed. TCR beta CDR3 regions were amplified from RNA transcripts. A first-round RT-PCR of the TCR CDR3 used the HTBI primer set with the Qiagen OneStep RT-PCR kit. TCRdb trimmed the raw reads at Q25, called clones with MiXCR and kept productive beta chains. Here each entry gathers all rows of one CDR3 protein and keeps the most common genes and DNA. Within this sample are some 570,000 distinct CDR3 sequences, with 15% to 20% of them counted one time only. The ten largest clones represent about 16% of the sample. The sequencing input was blood. These TCRs come from a woman between 18 and 29 years old with Graves' ophthalmopathy.

As concerns this clonotype: A read error is possible here, since a much larger clone lies one base away. This chain uses TRBV27 with TRBJ2-7, with a tentative D call TRBD2 (5 bases). Per the germline V gene, CDR1 is MNHEY and CDR2 is SMNVEV (reference sequence). The CDR3 is 14 residues long. The CDR3 nucleotides read TGTGCCAGCAGTTTAAGCGAGACTACCTACGAGCAGCACTTC. Amino acid sequence: CASSLSETTYEQHF.

This rearrangement joins TRBV9 to TRBJ2-1; TRBD2 aligns across 14 bases. This CDR3 has 15 amino acids. Germline V gene lookup returns CDR1 SGDLS and CDR2 YYNGEE. V lost 4 bases to trimming and J lost 9 bases; unmatched junction nucleotides: 6. In DNA, the CDR3 is TGTGCCAGCAGCTCGGGACTAGCGGGAGTTGGTGAGCAGTTCTTC. Translated: CASSSGLAGVGEQFF. The whole variable domain, remainder taken from reference TRBV9 and TRBJ2-1, is DSGVTQTPKHLITATGQRVTLRCSPRSGDLSVYWYQQSLDQGLQFLIQYYNGEERAKGNILERFSAQQFPDLHSELNLSSLELGDSALYFCASSSGLAGVGEQFFGPGTRLTVL.

With regard to this clonotype: This clone may be a read error of a much larger clone one base away. The V gene is TRBV7-9, the J gene TRBJ2-2; no definite D call. CDR1 SEHNR and CDR2 FQNEAQ come from the germline V gene (reference sequence). This CDR3 has 17 amino acids. In DNA, the CDR3 is TGTGCCAGCAGCCCCCGGCTAGGGCAGACGAACACCCGGGAGCTGTTTTTT. It codes for CASSPRLGQTNTRELFF.

V is TRBV4-2 and J is TRBJ2-7; D unclear. CDR3 length equals 13 residues. Germline lookup yields CDR1 LGHNA and CDR2 YNFKEQ. Trimming shortened V by 1 base and J by 3 bases, and 7 bases separated the two germline ends. The CDR3 DNA is TGTGCCAGCAGCCAAGGGACGAACTACGAGCAGTACTTC. Translating gives CASSQGTNYEQYF.

This clonotype appeared many times. This chain joins TRBV7-9 and TRBJ1-2; the D gene is possibly TRBD1 (5 bases). This CDR3 has 14 amino acids. Germline V gene sequence: CDR1 SEHNR, CDR2 FQNEAQ (reference sequence). Trimming removed 1 base from V and 5 bases from J, with 11 bases in between. CDR3 protein: CASSLGVEGYGYTF. As DNA, the CDR3 is TGTGCCAGCAGCTTAGGGGTAGAGGGGTATGGCTACACCTTC.

This rearrangement joins TRBV24-1 to TRBJ2-2; TRBD2 aligns across 10 bases. CDR1 is KGHDR and CDR2 is SFDVKD in the germline V gene. With V trimmed by 3 bases and J by 8 bases, 8 bases remained unmatched. This CDR3 is 16 amino acids long. The CDR3 loop reads CATSDQQTSGRGELFF. CDR3 bases: TGTGCCACCAGTGATCAACAGACTAGCGGGCGTGGGGAGCTGTTTTTT.

This clonotype was recorded at least ten times. The chain carries TRBV28 and TRBJ2-5; D unclear. The CDR3 is 12 amino acids. The V gene lost 6 bases and the J gene lost 5 bases, with 10 bases spanning the gap. The V gene's germline CDR1 is MDHEN and CDR2 SYDVKM. As DNA, the CDR3 is TGTGCCAGCAGCGCCCCGTTGGAGACCCAGTACTTC. Translation: CASSAPLETQYF. The variable domain in full, with the rest retrieved from reference TRBV28 and TRBJ2-5, is DVKVTQSSRYLVKRTGEKVFLECVQDMDHENMFWYRQDPGLGLRLIYFSYDVKMKEKGDIPEGYSVSREKKERFSLILESASTNQTSMYLCASSAPLETQYFGPGTRLLVL.

With respect to this clonotype: A junction boundary mismatches the germline segment, possibly from a read error. The chain links TRBV30 to TRBJ2-7; D tentatively reads TRBD1 or TRBD2 (5 bases each). The CDR3 is 12 amino acids. Germline CDR1 GTSNPN, CDR2 SVGIG (reference sequence). CDR3 sequence: CARSGGSYEQYF. In nucleotides, the CDR3 is TGTGCCCGGAGTGGGGGAAGCTACGAGCAGTACTTC.

The rearrangement joins TRBV27 to TRBJ1-2; D is ambiguous. Germline CDR1 is MNHEY and CDR2 is SMNVEV (reference sequence). The V gene lost 5 bases and the J gene lost 4 bases, with 14 bases spanning the gap. The CDR3 runs to 14 residues. CDR3 bases: TGTGCCAGCAGTCCCTCCGGCGGGCTCTATGGCTACACCTTC. This codes for CASSPSGGLYGYTF.

This clonotype came up a few times. The V call is TRBV13, the J call TRBJ1-5; tentatively, D is TRBD1 (5 bases). Germline V gene sequence: CDR1 PRHDT, CDR2 FYEKMQ (reference sequence). Trimming took off 5 bases at V and 7 bases at J, with 9 bases between the two ends. The CDR3 extends over 12 amino acids. The CDR3, as DNA: TGTGCCAGCAGCCAAGGGGAGCAGCCCCAGCATTTT. It yields the protein CASSQGEQPQHF.

This clonotype was seen at least ten times. V gene TRBV28 combines with J gene TRBJ1-4; 9 nucleotides align to TRBD1. The CDR3 contains 15 residues. V trimming: 1 base; J trimming: 8 bases; junction bases outside the gene matches: 5. The germline V gene has CDR1 MDHEN and CDR2 SYDVKM. The CDR3 spells CASSLLGQGWEKLFF. CDR3 DNA: TGTGCCAGCAGTTTATTGGGACAGGGTTGGGAAAAACTGTTTTTT.

This clonotype has ten or more counts. The chain recombines TRBV6-1 with TRBJ2-1; 10 bases align to TRBD2. The CDR3 has 15 amino acids. CDR1 is MNHNS, CDR2 SASEGT, per germline. With 7 bases clipped from V and 2 bases from J, the junction kept 5 bases outside the gene matches. DNA of the CDR3: TGTGCCAGCATTGGACTAGCGGATCCCTACAATGAGCAGTTCTTC. Translated, it gives CASIGLADPYNEQFF.

Worth noting for this clonotype: A much larger clone differs by one base, so this may be a read error. The rearrangement joins TRBV3-1 to TRBJ2-1, with 7 bases fitting TRBD2. The CDR3 length is 16 residues. Germline-derived CDR1 and CDR2 are LGHDT and YNNKEL (reference sequence). The DNA for the CDR3 is TGTGTCAGCAGCCAACGTCCGGGGGGAAGTCACAATGAGCAGTTCTTC. It codes for CVSSQRPGGSHNEQFF.

On this clonotype itself: One end of the junction is discordant with germline, which a read error may explain. V gene TRBV11-1 combines with J gene TRBJ2-1; the match to TRBD2 covers 13 bases. The germline gives CDR1 SGHAT, CDR2 FQDESV (reference sequence). This CDR3 region has 16 residues. The CDR3: CASSQGLAGVSNEQFF. CDR3 sequence (DNA): TGCGCCAGCAGCCAAGGACTAGCGGGAGTCAGCAATGAGCAGTTCTTC.

This clonotype was counted many times. The rearrangement uses TRBV28 and TRBJ1-2; TRBD1 is a possible D gene (6 bases). CDR1 and CDR2 from the germline V gene are MDHEN and SYDVKM. Deletions cut 4 bases from V and 7 bases from J, with 16 bases between. The CDR3 is 14 residues long. The CDR3 DNA reads TGTGCCAGCAGTTCTATCAGGGGAGCGGTTGGCTACACCTTC. This translates into CASSSIRGAVGYTF.

CDR3 sequence (DNA): TGTGCCAGCAGCCAAGAGCTTGGGATGGCTGAAGCTTTCTTT. Its protein product is CASSQELGMAEAFF. The chain combines TRBV14 with TRBJ1-1; no clear D. Between the trimmed V and J ends, which lost 0 bases and 6 bases, there was a span of 11 bases. There are 14 residues in the CDR3. CDR1 and CDR2 from the germline V gene are SGHDN and FVKESK.

The chain is built from TRBV6-1 and TRBJ2-7; the D gene is possibly TRBD2 (7 bases). Trimming pared 8 bases from V and 0 bases from J, leaving 14 bases between. CDR1 is MNHNS, CDR2 SASEGT, per germline. This CDR3 has 14 amino acids. The CDR3 DNA follows: TGTGCCAGCGGTCGGGGGGCGGACTCCTACGAGCAGTACTTC. Its protein product is CASGRGADSYEQYF.

This clonotype was observed a few times. Since a much larger clone is just one base distant, this may be a read error. This rearrangement joins TRBV3-1 to TRBJ2-5, with D perhaps given as TRBD1 or TRBD2 (5 bases each). Germline V gene lookup returns CDR1 LGHDT and CDR2 YNNKEL (reference sequence). This CDR3 is built from 15 residues. The CDR3 region is CASSQGDGGQEAQYF. The CDR3 DNA is TGTGCCAGCAGCCAAGGCGACGGAGGACAAGAGGCCCAGTACTTC.

For this clonotype: This may arise from a read error, as a much more abundant clone is one base away. The genes are TRBV10-3 and TRBJ2-7; TRBD2 matches at 12 bases. The CDR3 has 16 residues. Germline assignment: CDR1 ENHRY and CDR2 SYGVKD. With V trimmed by 2 bases and J by 7 bases, 9 bases remained unmatched. This chain's CDR3 is CAISEVDLAGGPEQYF. The CDR3, as DNA: TGTGCCATCAGTGAGGTTGATCTAGCGGGGGGGCCTGAGCAGTACTTC.

Ten or more counts support this clonotype. The chain carries TRBV10-3 and TRBJ2-3, with TRBD2 matching over 7 bases. The V and J ends lost 4 bases and 3 bases, in that order; junction bases with no gene match: 7. The CDR3 contains 15 residues. CDR1 is ENHRY, CDR2 SYGVKD, per germline. The CDR3 coding sequence is TGTGCCATCAGTGTTATAGCGCGGGGGACAGATACGCAGTATTTT. Residues: CAISVIARGTDTQYF.